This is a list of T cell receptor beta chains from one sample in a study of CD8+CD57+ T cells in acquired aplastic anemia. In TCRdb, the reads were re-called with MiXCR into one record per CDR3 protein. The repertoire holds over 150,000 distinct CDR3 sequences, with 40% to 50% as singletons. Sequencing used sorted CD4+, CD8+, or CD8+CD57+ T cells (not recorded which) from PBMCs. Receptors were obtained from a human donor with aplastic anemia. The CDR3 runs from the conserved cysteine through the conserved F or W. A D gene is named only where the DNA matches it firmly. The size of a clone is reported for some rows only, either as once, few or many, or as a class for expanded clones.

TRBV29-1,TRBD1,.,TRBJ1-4,TGCAGCGTTGCAGGGGGGACTAATGAAAAACTGTTTTTT,CSVAGGTNEKLFF
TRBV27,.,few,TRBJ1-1,TGTGCCAGTAGGGTGGTCAGGAACACTGAAGCTTTCTTT,CASRVVRNTEAFF
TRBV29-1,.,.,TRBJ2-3,TGCAGCACGAGTGGAACGGGGCCTACGGCGCAGTATTTT,CSTSGTGPTAQYF
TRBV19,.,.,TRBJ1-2,TGTGCCAGTAGTATTTGGGTCGGCAGGGCGGATTATGGCTACACCTTC,CASSIWVGRADYGYTF
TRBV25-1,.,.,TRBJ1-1,TGTGCCAGCAACAGGGTAGGGGTCACTGAGACTTTCTTT,CASNRVGVTETFF
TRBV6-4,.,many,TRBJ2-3,TGTGCCAGCAGTGAGTCTGGCGGCAGCACAGATACGCAGTATTTT,CASSESGGSTDTQYF
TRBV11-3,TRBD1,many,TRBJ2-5,TGTGCCAGCAGTTCACAAGGACAGGCCCAAAGAGGGGAGACCCAGTACTTC,CASSSQGQAQRGETQYF
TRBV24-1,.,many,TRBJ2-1,TGTGCCACCAGTGATTCCCCTGGGCAGAATGAGCAGTTCTTC,CATSDSPGQNEQFF
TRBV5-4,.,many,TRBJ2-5,TGTGCCAGCAGCTTGCCACAGGGCATGAGAGAGACCCAGTACTTC,CASSLPQGMRETQYF
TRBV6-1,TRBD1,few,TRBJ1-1,TGTGCCAGTTGGGACAGTATCGCTGAAGCTTTCTTT,CASWDSIAEAFF
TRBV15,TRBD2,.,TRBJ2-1,TGTGCCACCAGCAGAGATGGGACTAGCGCTGTTGGTGGCAATGAGCAGTTCTTC,CATSRDGTSAVGGNEQFF
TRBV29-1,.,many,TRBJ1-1,TGCAGCGTCCTCGAGGGGGGCTACACTGAAGCTTTCTTT,CSVLEGGYTEAFF
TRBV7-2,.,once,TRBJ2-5,TGTGCCAGCAGCTTAGGCAGCCGTCCGGAGACCCAGTACTTC,CASSLGSRPETQYF
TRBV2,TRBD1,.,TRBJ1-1,TGTGCCATCAGGGGACAGGGGAGAGGGACTGAAGCTTTCTTT,CAIRGQGRGTEAFF
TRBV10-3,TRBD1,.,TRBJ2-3,TGTGCCATCAGCCCGGGACAGGGCACAGATACGCAGTATTTT,CAISPGQGTDTQYF
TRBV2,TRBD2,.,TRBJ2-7,TGTGCCAGCAGTGATATGAGCGGGGGGACATACGAGCAGTACTTC,CASSDMSGGTYEQYF
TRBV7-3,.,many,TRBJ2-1,TGTGCCAGCAGCTTGACGGCGATGACTAACAGTGAGCAGTTCTTC,CASSLTAMTNSEQFF
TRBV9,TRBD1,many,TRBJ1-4,TGTGCCAGCAGCGCACCCACCAGACAGGGAAGGGGGAATGAAAAACTGTTTTTT,CASSAPTRQGRGNEKLFF
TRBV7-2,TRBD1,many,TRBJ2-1,TGTGCCAGCAGGTTAAAGGGGGCTGCCTCCTACAATGAGCAGTTCTTC,CASRLKGAASYNEQFF
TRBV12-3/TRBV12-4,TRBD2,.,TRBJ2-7,TGTGCCAGCAGTGCCCCGACTAGCGGGAGGCTCGAGCAGTACTTC,CASSAPTSGRLEQYF
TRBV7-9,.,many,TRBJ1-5,TGTGCCAGCAGCTTAGCAGGGTCCAATCAGCCCCAGCATTTT,CASSLAGSNQPQHF
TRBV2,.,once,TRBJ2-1,TGTGCCAGCAAGAGGGGGAGCTCCTACAATGAGCAGTTCTTC,CASKRGSSYNEQFF
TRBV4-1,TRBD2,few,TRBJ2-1,TGCGCCAGCAGCCAAGATATGACCGCCCGGGAGGGCAATGAGCAGTTCTTC,CASSQDMTAREGNEQFF
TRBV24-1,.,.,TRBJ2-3,TGTGCCACCAGTGAGGGAACGCAACCTTTCACAGATACGCAGTATTTT,CATSEGTQPFTDTQYF
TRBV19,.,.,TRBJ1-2,TGTGCCAGTAGTATAAGCGGCAGCCTCTATGGCTACACCTTC,CASSISGSLYGYTF
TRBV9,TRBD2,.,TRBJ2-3,TGTGCCAGCAGCCCCCTAGCGGGAGGCGCATCCACGGGAGATATGCAGTATTTT,CASSPLAGGASTGDMQYF
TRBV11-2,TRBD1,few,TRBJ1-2,TGTGCCAGCAGCGCATCCGCGGTCGGAGACAGGGACCGAGGCTACACCTTC,CASSASAVGDRDRGYTF
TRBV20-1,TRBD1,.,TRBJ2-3,TGCAGTGCTACTAAGGACAGGGCGACAGATACGCAGTATTTT,CSATKDRATDTQYF
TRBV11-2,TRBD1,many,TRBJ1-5,TGTGCCAGCAGCCCGGTCCCGGGACAGGGAGGAGGCAATCAGCCCCAGCATTTT,CASSPVPGQGGGNQPQHF
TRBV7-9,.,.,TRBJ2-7,TGTGCCAGCAGCCCCGTTCCGGTAGATGTCCCCTACGAGCAGTACTTC,CASSPVPVDVPYEQYF
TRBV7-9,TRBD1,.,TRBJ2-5,TGTGCCAGCGGCGTGGGACAGCAAGAGACCCAGTACTTC,CASGVGQQETQYF
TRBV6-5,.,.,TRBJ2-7,TGTGCCAGCACTCGGGACGGATCCTACGAGCAGTACTTC,CASTRDGSYEQYF
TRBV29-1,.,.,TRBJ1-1,TGCAGCGTTGAGGGGGCCCTTGAGGCTTTCTTT,CSVEGALEAFF
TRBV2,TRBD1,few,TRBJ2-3,TGTGCCAGCAGTACAACGACAGGGGATACGCAGTATTTT,CASSTTTGDTQYF
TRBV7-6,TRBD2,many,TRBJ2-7,TGTGCCAGCAGCTCCGGGGGGGCGCAAGGCTACGAGCAGTACTTC,CASSSGGAQGYEQYF
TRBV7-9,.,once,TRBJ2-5,TGTGCCAGCAGCTTAGGGGACCGCGGGACCCAGTACTTC,CASSLGDRGTQYF
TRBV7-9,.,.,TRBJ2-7,TGTGCCAGCAGCTTAAGACAGACCAACTCCAACGAGCAGTACTTC,CASSLRQTNSNEQYF
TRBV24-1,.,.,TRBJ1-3,TGTGCCACCAGTCTAGGACAAGGGAACACCATATATTTT,CATSLGQGNTIYF
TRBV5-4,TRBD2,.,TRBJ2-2,TGTGCCAGCAGCTCCGGACTAGCGGGGCGAAGGAGCACCGGGGAGCTGTTTTTT,CASSSGLAGRRSTGELFF
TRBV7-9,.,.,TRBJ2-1,TGTGCCAGTTCCCCCCTGGGCAATGAGCAGTTCTTC,CASSPLGNEQFF
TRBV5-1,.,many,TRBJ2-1,TGCGCCAGCAGCAAGGCTGACAATGAGCAGTTCTTC,CASSKADNEQFF
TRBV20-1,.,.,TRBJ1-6,TGCAGTGCTAGTCAGGGGAGCTCCTATAATTCACCCCTCCACTTT,CSASQGSSYNSPLHF
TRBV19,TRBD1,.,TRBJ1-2,TGTGCCAGTAGTCCCGACAGGGCTACTTACTATGGCTACACCTTC,CASSPDRATYYGYTF
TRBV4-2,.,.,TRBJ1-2,TGTGCCAGCAGCCAAGAGAGAGATCCTTTCTATGGCTACACCTTC,CASSQERDPFYGYTF
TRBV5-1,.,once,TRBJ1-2,TGCGCCAGCAGCGCCGGGACGCCCAGCTACACCTTC,CASSAGTPSYTF
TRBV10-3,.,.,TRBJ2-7,TGTGCCACATGGACAGACTACGAGCAGTACTTC,CATWTDYEQYF
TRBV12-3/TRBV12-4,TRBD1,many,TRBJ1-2,TGTGCCAGCAGTCCAGGGGGGGCGCGAGGCTACACCTTC,CASSPGGARGYTF
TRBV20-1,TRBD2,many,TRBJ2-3,TGCAGTGCTAATAGCGGGAGAGATACGCAGTATTTT,CSANSGRDTQYF
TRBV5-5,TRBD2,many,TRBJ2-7,TGTGCCAGTGGGACTAGCGGGAGTGGCGAGCAGTACTTC,CASGTSGSGEQYF
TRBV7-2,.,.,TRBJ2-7,TGTGCCAGCAGCCCCCCCGCGTCCTACGAGCAGTACTTC,CASSPPASYEQYF